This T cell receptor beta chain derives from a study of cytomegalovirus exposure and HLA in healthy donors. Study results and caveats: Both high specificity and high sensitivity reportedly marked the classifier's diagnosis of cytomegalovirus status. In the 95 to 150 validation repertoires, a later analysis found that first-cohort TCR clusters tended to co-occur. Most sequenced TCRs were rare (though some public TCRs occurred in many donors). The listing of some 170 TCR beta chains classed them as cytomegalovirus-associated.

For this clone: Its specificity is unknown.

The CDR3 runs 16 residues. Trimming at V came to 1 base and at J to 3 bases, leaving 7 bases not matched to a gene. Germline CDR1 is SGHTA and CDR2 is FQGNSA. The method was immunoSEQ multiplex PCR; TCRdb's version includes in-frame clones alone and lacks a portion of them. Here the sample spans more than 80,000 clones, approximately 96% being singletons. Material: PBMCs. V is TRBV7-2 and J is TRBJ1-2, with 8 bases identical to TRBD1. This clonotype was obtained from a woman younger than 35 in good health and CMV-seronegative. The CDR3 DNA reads TGTGCCAGCAGCTTAGATCAGGGGGCCTCATACTATGGCTACACCTTC. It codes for CASSLDQGASYYGYTF. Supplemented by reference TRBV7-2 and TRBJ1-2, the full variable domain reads GAGVSQSPSNKVTEKGKDVELRCDPISGHTALYWYRQSLGQGLEFLIYFQGNSAPDKSGLPSDRFSAERTGGSVSTLTIQRTQQEDSAVYLCASSLDQGASYYGYTFGSGTRLTVV.